Below, 21 T cell receptor beta chains from the same sample are listed, as sequenced in a study of OX40 agonist ivuxolimab in advanced cancers. Receptor libraries were prepared by the immunoSEQ multiplex PCR assay. TCRdb limited this immuneACCESS table to in-frame rearrangements with V and J called. A share of clones is missing; checked studies link under half to unresolved V genes, and the rest is unexplained. The sample table lists some 87,000 clones, roughly 88% of them with a count of one. The top ten clones comprise about 1.5% of the sample. Here the sequenced sample was CD4+ or CD8+ T cells sorted from blood, taken in a trial of the OX40 agonist ivuxolimab. The receptors shown here come from an adult with an advanced solid tumor such as melanoma, head and neck, liver or kidney cancer.

Concerning this clone: One junction end does not reproduce the germline sequence, and a read error may be involved. The chain recombines TRBV6-5 with TRBJ2-7; D possibly corresponds to TRBD1 (6 bases). Per the germline V gene, CDR1 is MNHEY and CDR2 is SVGAGI. The length of the CDR3 is 14 residues. The CDR3 region has the DNA TGTGTCAGCAGTACTAACAGGGAATCCTACGAGCAGTACTTC. Translated, it gives CVSSTNRESYEQYF.

The J gene is TRBJ1-5, the V gene TRBV30; TRBD1 might be the D (6 bases). The V and J ends lost 2 bases and 5 bases respectively, with 13 bases between them. CDR1 and CDR2 from the germline V gene are GTSNPN and SVGIG (reference sequence). This CDR3 has 14 residues. In DNA form, the CDR3 reads TGTGCCTGGAGTTTGAGTAGGGGGGATCAGCCCCAGCATTTT. This sequence encodes CAWSLSRGDQPQHF.

CDR3 nucleotides: TGTGCCAGCGTCAAAGACAGAGTCAATGAAAAACTGTTTTTT. Its translation is CASVKDRVNEKLFF. The chain links TRBV6-1 to TRBJ1-4; a weak D match, TRBD1 (5 bases). Trimming removed 8 bases from V and 5 bases from J, with 15 bases in between. This CDR3 comprises 14 residues. Germline lookup yields CDR1 MNHNS and CDR2 SASEGT.

The CDR3 protein is CASSQLASGSTETQYF. The DNA for the CDR3 is TGTGCCAGCAGCCAATTGGCTAGCGGGAGTACGGAGACCCAGTACTTC. This chain links TRBV11-1 with TRBJ2-5; 10 bases match TRBD2. This CDR3 has 16 residues. The trim removed 5 bases at V and 5 bases at J, leaving 11 bases unmatched. Germline CDR1 SGHAT, CDR2 FQDESV (reference sequence). The full variable domain, its missing parts supplied by reference TRBV11-1 and TRBJ2-5, is EAEVAQSPRYKITEKSQAVAFWCDPISGHATLYWYRQILGQGPELLVQFQDESVVDDSQLPKDRFSAERLKGVDSTLKIQPAELGDSAMYLCASSQLASGSTETQYFGPGTRLLVL.

This clone showed up just once. The chain employs TRBV4-2 and TRBJ2-7, with 10 positions matching TRBD2. This CDR3 comprises 14 residues. Germline V CDR1 and CDR2: LGHNA, YNFKEQ. V trimming: 6 bases; J trimming: 2 bases; junction bases outside the gene matches: 4. The CDR3 is CASRGSGRAYEQYF. In DNA form, the CDR3 reads TGTGCCAGCAGGGGCAGCGGGAGGGCCTACGAGCAGTACTTC.

This rearrangement joins TRBV5-6 to TRBJ2-4; D not resolved. V was cut by 3 bases and J by 0 bases, with 13 bases left in between. The length of the CDR3 is 16 residues. The V gene's germline CDR1 is SGHDT and CDR2 YYEEEE. In DNA form, the CDR3 reads TGTGCCAGCAGCTCCAACAGATTTCTAGCCAAAAACATTCAGTACTTC. Its translation: CASSSNRFLAKNIQYF.

The CDR3 spells CASSDLWAFPLAKNIQYF. The CDR3 DNA is TGTGCCAGCAGTGACTTGTGGGCCTTTCCCCTAGCCAAAAACATTCAGTACTTC. This chain uses TRBV6-4 with TRBJ2-4; D remains ambiguous. This CDR3 is 18 amino acids long. V gave up 1 base and J gave up 0 bases, with 16 bases separating them. Germline V gives CDR1 MRHNA, CDR2 SNTAGT.

The rearrangement links TRBV11-2 to TRBJ2-7; 10 bases are a match to TRBD2. This CDR3 spans 15 amino acids. J lost 6 bases, V lost 3 bases, and 8 bases had no gene match. Per the germline V gene, CDR1 is SGHAT and CDR2 is FQNNGV. CDR3 in DNA: TGTGCCAGCAGCTTTCTAGCGGGAGTCCGCTCCGAGCAGTACTTC. It is translated as CASSFLAGVRSEQYF.

This clone came up once. The genes are TRBV4-3 and TRBJ2-1; D perhaps matches TRBD1 (5 bases). CDR3 size: 14 residues. With 4 bases removed from V and 5 bases from J, the gap between germline ends came to 12 bases. Germline CDR1 reads LGHNA; CDR2 reads YSLEER. The DNA of the CDR3 is TGCGCCAGCAGCCCCAGGGCTATTAACAATGAGCAGTTCTTC. Its translation is CASSPRAINNEQFF.

The chain combines TRBV19 with TRBJ1-4, with 8 nucleotides matching TRBD1. CDR1 and CDR2 from the germline V gene are LNHDA and SQIVND (reference sequence). With 4 bases clipped from V and 8 bases from J, the junction kept 6 bases outside the gene matches. The CDR3 is 14 amino acids. The CDR3: CASSKDREEEKLFF. The CDR3 region has the DNA TGTGCCAGTAGTAAGGACAGGGAGGAGGAAAAACTGTTTTTT.

The chain recombines TRBV5-1 with TRBJ2-3; D uncertain. The CDR3 totals 13 residues. Germline loops: CDR1 SGHRS, CDR2 YFSETQ. Trimming removed 9 bases from V and 14 bases from J, with 25 bases in between. The DNA for the CDR3 is TGCGCCAACTATCCGCTCCCCCCGTCCTCCCTGTATTTT. This encodes CANYPLPPSSLYF.

This clone was seen a single time. Other nucleotide sequences in the sample specify the same CDR3. The chain couples TRBV30 to TRBJ1-5, with 7 bases matching TRBD1. J lost 2 bases, V lost 7 bases, and 11 bases had no gene match. From germline, CDR1 is GTSNPN and CDR2 SVGIG (reference sequence). This CDR3 spans 15 amino acids. CDR3 region: CASGRGGEGNQPQHF. In nucleotides, the CDR3 is TGTGCCTCCGGCAGGGGGGGCGAGGGCAATCAGCCCCAGCATTTT. The full variable domain, with the rest looked up from reference TRBV30 and TRBJ1-5, is SQTIHQWPATLVQPVGSPLSLECTVEGTSNPNLYWYRQAAGRGLQLLFYSVGIGQISSEVPQNLSASRPQDRQFILSSKKLLLSDSGFYLCASGRGGEGNQPQHFGDGTRLSIL.

The chain has TRBV5-1 and TRBJ2-7; TRBD1 matches at 7 bases. Germline trimming cut 0 bases from V and 2 bases from J; bases unmatched to any gene: 5. The germline CDR1 and CDR2 sequences are SGHRS and YFSETQ. This CDR3 is 15 amino acids long. DNA of the CDR3: TGCGCCAGCAGCTTGGACAGGGGCCTTACCTACGAGCAGTACTTC. Its protein product is CASSLDRGLTYEQYF.

DNA for the CDR3: TGTGCCAGTAGTCCGCGGGTGAACATTCAGTACTTC. Translated: CASSPRVNIQYF. The V gene is TRBV19, the J gene TRBJ2-4, with D maybe TRBD2 (5 bases). V lost 5 bases to trimming and J lost 7 bases, with 9 bases between them. Germline V gene sequence: CDR1 LNHDA, CDR2 SQIVND (reference sequence). The CDR3 sequence is 12 residues long.

The CDR3 sequence is CASNPAGSINFEQFF. The CDR3 coding sequence is TGTGCCAGCAACCCAGCGGGGTCTATTAATTTTGAGCAGTTCTTC. J is TRBJ2-1 and V is TRBV7-2, with 7 bases matching TRBD2. The junction had 15 bases not matched to a gene; V was cut back by 7 bases and J by 9 bases. The CDR3 has 15 residues. Germline V gives CDR1 SGHTA, CDR2 FQGNSA.

The chain combines TRBV7-2 with TRBJ2-7, with D perhaps TRBD1 or TRBD2 (6 bases each). The ends were cut back, 8 bases at V and 3 bases at J, with 14 bases in the middle. Germline assignment: CDR1 SGHTA and CDR2 FQGNSA. The CDR3 consists of 13 residues. The chain's CDR3 is CASGGLGLYEQYF. CDR3 DNA: TGTGCCAGCGGGGGGCTAGGTCTCTACGAGCAGTACTTC.

The genes are TRBV5-6 and TRBJ1-4; maybe TRBD1 (5 bases). CDR3 length: 14 amino acids. Looked up from germline, CDR1 is SGHDT and CDR2 is YYEEEE. The V end lost 4 bases, the J end lost 6 bases, and 13 bases lay between the germline ends. The CDR3: CASSVLGVHEKLFF. The CDR3 DNA is TGTGCCAGCAGCGTTCTAGGGGTGCATGAAAAACTGTTTTTT.

This clone was counted once. The chain is built from TRBV4-1 and TRBJ1-4, with 7 positions matching TRBD1. The CDR3 sequence is 15 residues long. Germline lookup yields CDR1 MGHRA and CDR2 YSYEKL. V lost 4 bases and J lost 4; bases outside the gene matches: 6. CDR3 sequence reads: CASSLRQGRNEKLFF. The CDR3 region has the DNA TGCGCCAGCAGCCTACGACAGGGTCGTAATGAAAAACTGTTTTTT.

The genes are TRBV19 and TRBJ2-3, with 13 bases fitting TRBD2. This CDR3 region has 15 residues. Germline V gene sequence: CDR1 LNHDA, CDR2 SQIVND (reference sequence). With V trimmed by 10 bases and J by 6 bases, 10 bases remained unmatched. As DNA, the CDR3 is TGTGCCACCCGTGGACTAGCGGGAGTTGTGGATACGCAGTATTTT. This codes for CATRGLAGVVDTQYF.

The chain couples TRBV19 to TRBJ2-1; the match to TRBD1 covers 7 bases. CDR1 and CDR2 (germline): LNHDA, SQIVND (reference sequence). The J segment lost 8 bases and the V segment lost 3 bases, leaving 10 bases of the junction unmatched. This CDR3 comprises 15 residues. DNA of the CDR3: TGTGCCAGTAGTATCATGGGACAGTTGCCATATGAGCAGTTCTTC. It specifies CASSIMGQLPYEQFF.

The chain is built from TRBV9 and TRBJ1-1; D remains ambiguous. Germline V lookup: CDR1 SGDLS, CDR2 YYNGEE. V was trimmed by 6 bases and J by 3 bases, leaving 15 bases between them. The CDR3 spans 14 residues. CDR3 loop: CASMVGLYDTEAFF. For the CDR3, the DNA is TGTGCCAGCATGGTGGGTCTTTATGACACTGAAGCTTTCTTT.